These 24 T cell receptor beta chains came from one sample sequenced in a study of tumor-infiltrating lymphocytes in oesophageal squamous cell carcinoma. TCRdb re-derived calls from the PCR reads in MiXCR, one entry per CDR3 protein. The sample has under 20,000 distinct CDR3 sequences, 50% seen once. The sequenced sample was esophageal tumor tissue. These receptor sequences come from a male donor with esophageal squamous cell carcinoma.

The J gene is TRBJ2-5, the V gene TRBV7-3; the D is unclear. The V and J ends lost 5 bases and 2 bases respectively, with 9 bases between them. The CDR3 extends over 13 amino acids. Germline loops: CDR1 SGHTA, CDR2 FQGTGA. The CDR3, as DNA: TGTGCCAGCAGCCTTGGTGCGCAAGAGACCCAGTACTTC. The encoded protein is CASSLGAQETQYF.

Comments on this clonotype: Sequence at one end of the junction differs from germline and may be a read error. This CDR3 is CASSYDRESTDTRYF. CDR3 bases: TGTGCCAGCAGCTACGACAGGGAGAGCACAGATACGCGGTACTTC. The chain uses TRBV7-3 and TRBJ2-3; 7 positions agree with TRBD1. Per germline, CDR1 SGHTA and CDR2 FQGTGA. This CDR3 is 15 amino acids long.

This clonotype occurred many times. The gene calls are TRBV28 and TRBJ2-7; D gene ambiguous. V lost 5 bases and J lost 8, with 7 bases in between. The CDR3 loop spans 10 amino acids. Germline lookup yields CDR1 MDHEN and CDR2 SYDVKM. CDR3 bases: TGTGCCAGCAGTGGGTTGCAGCAGTACTTC. Protein product: CASSGLQQYF.

The chain uses TRBV11-3 and TRBJ1-5; TRBD1 matches at 7 bases. V lost 1 base to trimming and J lost 7 bases; unmatched junction nucleotides: 7. Germline CDR1 reads SGHNT; CDR2 reads YENEEA. This CDR3 spans 15 amino acids. CDR3 nucleotide sequence: TGTGCCAGCAGCTTAGGATCAGGGGGTTGGCAGCCCCAGCATTTT. Its protein product is CASSLGSGGWQPQHF. Full variable domain (missing parts from reference TRBV11-3 and TRBJ1-5): EAGVVQSPRYKIIEKKQPVAFWCNPISGHNTLYWYLQNLGQGPELLIRYENEEAVDDSQLPKDRFSAERLKGVDSTLKIQPAELGDSAVYLCASSLGSGGWQPQHFGDGTRLSIL.

CDR3: CASSLAVGFGANVLTF. The CDR3 coding sequence is TGTGCCAGCAGCTTAGCGGTCGGCTTCGGGGCCAACGTCCTGACTTTC. This rearrangement joins TRBV7-2 to TRBJ2-6; D is uncertain. The CDR3 is 16 amino acids. V lost 0 bases to trimming and J lost 4 bases, with 10 bases between them. Germline assignment: CDR1 SGHTA and CDR2 FQGNSA. The full variable domain, completed using reference TRBV7-2 and TRBJ2-6, is GAGVSQSPSNKVTEKGKDVELRCDPISGHTALYWYRQSLGQGLEFLIYFQGNSAPDKSGLPSDRFSAERTGGSVSTLTIQRTQQEDSAVYLCASSLAVGFGANVLTFGAGSRLTVL.

The sample holds many counts of this clonotype. J is TRBJ2-2 and V is TRBV6-2 or TRBV6-3, with D unclear. In germline, CDR1 is MNHEY, CDR2 SVGEGT. The ends were cut back, 0 bases at V and 3 bases at J, with 5 bases in the middle. The CDR3 sequence is 14 residues long. CDR3 protein: CASSYSQDTGELFF. For the CDR3, the DNA is TGTGCCAGCAGTTACTCTCAGGACACCGGGGAGCTGTTTTTT.

In this sample, this clonotype turned up a few times. The V call is TRBV7-9, the J call TRBJ2-5; 8 nucleotides align to TRBD1. V trimming: 5 bases; J trimming: 4 bases; junction bases outside the gene matches: 9. There are 15 residues in the CDR3. Germline values: CDR1 SEHNR, CDR2 FQNEAQ (reference sequence). The CDR3 DNA sequence: TGTGCCAGCAGCCCCTCACAGGGGGGCGGAGAGACCCAGTACTTC. It is translated as CASSPSQGGGETQYF.

This clonotype was counted at least ten times. This chain joins TRBV27 and TRBJ1-1; D remains ambiguous. This CDR3 contains 13 residues. CDR1 and CDR2 (germline): MNHEY, SMNVEV (reference sequence). V lost 6 bases, J lost 3 bases, and 11 bases lay in between. Here the CDR3 reads CASRGGGYTEAFF. CDR3 nucleotide sequence: TGTGCCAGCAGGGGTGGAGGGTACACTGAAGCTTTCTTT.

The V call is TRBV7-8, the J call TRBJ2-6, with 13 bases matching TRBD2. The DNA end favors TRBJ2-1, so the J call may be wrong. This CDR3 is built from 18 residues. The germline gives CDR1 SGHVS, CDR2 FQNEAQ. The CDR3 bases are TGTGCCAGCAGCTTAAACGGGGGTACTAGCGGGAGGGCCGTTGAGCAGTTCTTC. It is translated as CASSLNGGTSGRAVEQFF.

Notes on this clonotype: The conserved final phenylalanine or tryptophan is absent from the CDR3, which likely points to a read error. No DNA is shown, since the ends of the CDR3 on it are uncertain; the CDR3 is the one TCRdb lists. This chain uses TRBV6-2 or TRBV6-3 with TRBJ1-1; the D segment call TRBD1 is taken from the table without a DNA check. The CDR3 sequence runs 19 residues, both termini included. CDR1 and CDR2 (germline): MNHEY, SVGEGT. The CDR3 spells CASHDIPRKPWAMSSTSGQ.

In this sample, this clonotype turned up a few times. The CDR3 here is CASTLYLGGNYEQYF. CDR3 in DNA: TGTGCCAGCACCCTATATTTGGGGGGGAACTACGAGCAGTACTTC. The chain has TRBV28 and TRBJ2-3; TRBD2 matches at 7 bases. The J call is doubtful: the DNA matches TRBJ2-7 better. CDR1 is MDHEN, CDR2 SYDVKM, per germline. The CDR3 sequence is 15 residues long.

The chain is built from TRBV11-1 and TRBJ2-7, with a tentative D call TRBD1 (5 bases). The end of the DNA aligns better with TRBJ1-6, so the J call may be wrong. Germline V gene sequence: CDR1 SGHAT, CDR2 FQDESV (reference sequence). The CDR3 covers 12 residues. CDR3 protein: CASSFGQGPLHF. The CDR3 nucleotides are TGTGCCAGCAGCTTCGGACAAGGACCCCTCCACTTT.

The chain couples TRBV7-9 to TRBJ2-7; D might be TRBD2 (5 bases). CDR3 size: 15 residues. Trimming removed 1 base at V and 3 bases at J, with 13 bases between. Germline CDR1 and CDR2: SEHNR and FQNEAQ (reference sequence). In DNA, the CDR3 is TGTGCCAGCAGCTTAGGTTATGGGAGAAACTACGAGCAGTACTTC. Encoded protein: CASSLGYGRNYEQYF.

This clonotype was recorded many times. The chain joins TRBV6-6 to TRBJ2-7; TRBD2 aligns across 7 bases. Trimming took 0 bases from V and 2 from J; bases not matched to a gene: 4. Germline lookup yields CDR1 MNHNY and CDR2 SVGAGI (reference sequence). This CDR3 has 15 amino acids. The DNA of the CDR3 is TGTGCCAGCAGTTACTCCGCGGGAGCGCCCTACGAGCAGTACTTC. Its translation is CASSYSAGAPYEQYF.

Remarks on this clonotype: The DNA is omitted, as the CDR3 cannot be located on it reliably, and the CDR3 follows TCRdb's listing. The chain links TRBV7-3 to TRBJ2-1. CDR1 and CDR2 from the germline V gene are SGHTA and FQGTGA. With termini counted, the CDR3 has 12 amino acids. CDR3 protein: CASSLRDPVLRF.

This clonotype was detected ten times or more. The DNA of the CDR3 is TGCGCCAGCAGCTTCGGAGGGGAGCAGTATTTT. Amino acids: CASSFGGEQYF. This chain links TRBV5-1 with TRBJ2-3, with D maybe TRBD2 (6 bases). Trimming took 2 bases from V and 11 from J, leaving 9 bases between them. The V gene's germline CDR1 is SGHRS and CDR2 YFSETQ. The CDR3 is made up of 11 amino acids.

A word on this clonotype: The conserved final phenylalanine or tryptophan is absent from the CDR3, which likely points to a read error. It is unclear where the CDR3 begins or ends on the DNA, so no DNA is shown, and the CDR3 is as TCRdb lists it. The V and J genes are TRBV7-2 and TRBJ2-6; the D call TRBD2 from the table was never checked on the DNA. Germline CDR1 SGHTA, CDR2 FQGNSA. The CDR3 contains 19 residues when both ends are counted. The CDR3 here is CASSLNFVTRAYNEQFFGP.

V usage is TRBV7-3 and J usage is TRBJ1-1; D gene uncertain. The tail of the sequence fits TRBJ2-3 better, so the J call may be wrong. The CDR3 loop spans 14 amino acids. Germline values: CDR1 SGHTA, CDR2 FQGTGA. The CDR3, as DNA: TGTGCCAGCAGCTTATCTGGGGTTAGAGATACGCAGTATTTT. Amino acid sequence: CASSLSGVRDTQYF.

V and J are TRBV5-1 and TRBJ2-1; D is uncertain. V shed 4 bases and J shed 4 bases, with 6 bases lying between them. The germline V gene has CDR1 SGHRS and CDR2 YFSETQ. The CDR3 runs to 12 residues. CDR3 protein: CASSAPYNEQFF. CDR3 DNA sequence: TGCGCCAGCAGCGCCCCGTACAATGAGCAGTTCTTC. The variable domain in full, with the rest retrieved from reference TRBV5-1 and TRBJ2-1, is KAGVTQTPRYLIKTRGQQVTLSCSPISGHRSVSWYQQTPGQGLQFLFEYFSETQRNKGNFPGRFSGRQFSNSRSEMNVSTLELGDSALYLCASSAPYNEQFFGPGTRLTVL.

V is TRBV6-2 or TRBV6-3 and J is TRBJ2-7, with 10 bases that match TRBD1. The germline V gene has CDR1 MNHEY and CDR2 SVGEGT. The CDR3 has 16 amino acids. V shed 5 bases, J shed 7 bases, and the junction held 14 bases outside the gene matches. Here the CDR3 reads CASSEKTGGYTNEQYF. CDR3 sequence (DNA): TGTGCCAGCAGTGAAAAGACAGGGGGCTACACGAATGAGCAGTACTTC.

The chain couples TRBV6-6 to TRBJ2-4; 8 bases map to TRBD1. The DNA end favors TRBJ2-6, so the J call may be wrong. Germline V gene data show CDR1 as MNHNY and CDR2 as SVGAGI (reference sequence). The CDR3 length is 17 residues. The CDR3 DNA reads TGTGCCAGCAGTATCGGACAGGGAGGACCTGGGGCCAACGTCCTGACTTTC. Translating gives CASSIGQGGPGANVLTF.

J is TRBJ2-1 and V is TRBV4-3; 14 nucleotides match TRBD2. Losses at the gene ends were 0 bases for V and 12 bases for J; bases not matched to a gene: 7. Germline CDR1 LGHNA, CDR2 YSLEER. The CDR3 consists of 16 residues. DNA of the CDR3: TGCGCCAGCAGCCAAGATGCGGGACTAGCGGGAGTTAGGCAGTTCTTC. This translates into CASSQDAGLAGVRQFF.

V and J are TRBV7-2 and TRBJ2-1, with TRBD1 matching 10 bases. The DNA end favors TRBJ1-2, so the J call may be wrong. CDR3 length: 14 residues. Germline V gives CDR1 SGHTA, CDR2 FQGNSA. The CDR3 here is CASSLRDRGYGYTF. CDR3 coding DNA: TGTGCCAGCAGCCTCCGGGACAGGGGCTATGGCTACACCTTC.

As to this clonotype: This may come from a read error, since a much larger clone is one base off. The chain has TRBV28 and TRBJ2-7; 10 bases are a match to TRBD2. The J call could be wrong; TRBJ2-1 is a better fit for the DNA end. The germline gives CDR1 MDHEN, CDR2 SYDVKM. CDR3 length: 15 residues. CDR3: CASSDPSGSRYEQFF. Written as DNA, the CDR3 is TGTGCCAGCAGTGACCCTAGCGGGAGTAGGTACGAGCAGTTCTTC.